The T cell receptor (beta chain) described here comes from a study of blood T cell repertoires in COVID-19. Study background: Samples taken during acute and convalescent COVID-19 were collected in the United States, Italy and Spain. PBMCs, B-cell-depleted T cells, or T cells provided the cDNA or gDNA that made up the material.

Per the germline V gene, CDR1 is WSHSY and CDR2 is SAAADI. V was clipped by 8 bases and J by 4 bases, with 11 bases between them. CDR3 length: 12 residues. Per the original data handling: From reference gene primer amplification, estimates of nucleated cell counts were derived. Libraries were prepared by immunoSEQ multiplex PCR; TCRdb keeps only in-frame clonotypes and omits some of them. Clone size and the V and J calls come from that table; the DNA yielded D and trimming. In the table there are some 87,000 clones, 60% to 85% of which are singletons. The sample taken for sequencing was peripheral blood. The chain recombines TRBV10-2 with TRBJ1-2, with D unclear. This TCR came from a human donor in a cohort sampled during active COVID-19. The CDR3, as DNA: TGCGCCAGCGCGGAGGGCACCTATGGCTACACCTTC. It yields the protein CASAEGTYGYTF.